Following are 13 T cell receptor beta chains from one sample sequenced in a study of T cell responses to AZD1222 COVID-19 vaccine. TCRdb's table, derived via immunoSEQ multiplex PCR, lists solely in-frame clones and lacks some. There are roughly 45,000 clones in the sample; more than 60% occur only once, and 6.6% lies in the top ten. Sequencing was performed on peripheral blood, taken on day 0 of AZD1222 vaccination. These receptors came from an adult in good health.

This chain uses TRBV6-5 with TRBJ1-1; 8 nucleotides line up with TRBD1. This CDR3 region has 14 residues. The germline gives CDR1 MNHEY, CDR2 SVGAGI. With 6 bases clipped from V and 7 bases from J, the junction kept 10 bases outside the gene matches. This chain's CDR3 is CASSLMTGDREAFF. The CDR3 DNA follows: TGTGCCAGCAGCCTTATGACAGGGGATCGTGAAGCTTTCTTT.

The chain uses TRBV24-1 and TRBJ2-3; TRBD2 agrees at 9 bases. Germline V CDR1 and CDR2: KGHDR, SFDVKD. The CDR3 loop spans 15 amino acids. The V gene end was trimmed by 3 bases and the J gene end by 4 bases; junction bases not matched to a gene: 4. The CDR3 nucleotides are TGTGCCACCAGTGATCGGCGGGGGGGGGCAGATACGCAGTATTTT. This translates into CATSDRRGGADTQYF.

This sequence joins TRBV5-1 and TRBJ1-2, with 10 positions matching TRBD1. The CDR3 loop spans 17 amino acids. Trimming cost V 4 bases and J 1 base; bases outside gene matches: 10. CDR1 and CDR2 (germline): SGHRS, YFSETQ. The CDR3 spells CASSRSGTGADNYGYTF. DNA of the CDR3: TGCGCCAGCAGCAGGAGCGGGACAGGGGCTGATAACTATGGCTACACCTTC. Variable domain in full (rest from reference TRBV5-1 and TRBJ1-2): KAGVTQTPRYLIKTRGQQVTLSCSPISGHRSVSWYQQTPGQGLQFLFEYFSETQRNKGNFPGRFSGRQFSNSRSEMNVSTLELGDSALYLCASSRSGTGADNYGYTFGSGTRLTVV.

The CDR3 DNA reads as TGTGCCAGCAGCCCAAAGGGGGGATACAATGAGCAGTTCTTC. The encoded protein is CASSPKGGYNEQFF. V gene TRBV5-4 combines with J gene TRBJ2-1, with D perhaps given as TRBD1 or TRBD2 (6 bases each). CDR3 length equals 14 residues. Trimming removed 4 bases at V and 4 bases at J, with 12 bases between. The germline gives CDR1 SGHNT, CDR2 YYREEE (reference sequence).

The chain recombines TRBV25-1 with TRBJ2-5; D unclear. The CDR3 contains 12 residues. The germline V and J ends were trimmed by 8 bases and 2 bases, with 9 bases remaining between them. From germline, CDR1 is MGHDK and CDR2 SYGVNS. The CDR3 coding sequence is TGTGCCAGCGCCGGACCACAAGAGACCCAGTACTTC. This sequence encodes CASAGPQETQYF.

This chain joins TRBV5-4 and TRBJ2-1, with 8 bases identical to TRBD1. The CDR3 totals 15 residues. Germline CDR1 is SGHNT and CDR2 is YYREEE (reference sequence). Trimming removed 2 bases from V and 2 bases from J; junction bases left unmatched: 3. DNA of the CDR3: TGTGCCAGCAGCTTATCAGGGGGCGCCTACAATGAGCAGTTCTTC. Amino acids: CASSLSGGAYNEQFF.

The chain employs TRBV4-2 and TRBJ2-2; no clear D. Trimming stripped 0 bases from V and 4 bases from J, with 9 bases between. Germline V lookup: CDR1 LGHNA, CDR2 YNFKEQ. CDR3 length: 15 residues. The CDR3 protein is CASSQDRQLTGELFF. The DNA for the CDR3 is TGTGCCAGCAGCCAAGATCGCCAGCTCACCGGGGAGCTGTTTTTT.

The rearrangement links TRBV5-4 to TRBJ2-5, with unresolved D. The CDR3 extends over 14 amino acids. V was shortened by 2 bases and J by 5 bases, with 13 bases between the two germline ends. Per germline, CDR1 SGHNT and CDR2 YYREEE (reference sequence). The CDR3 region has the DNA TGTGCCAGCAGCTTAGACTTCCTAGGCGAGACCCAGTACTTC. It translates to CASSLDFLGETQYF.

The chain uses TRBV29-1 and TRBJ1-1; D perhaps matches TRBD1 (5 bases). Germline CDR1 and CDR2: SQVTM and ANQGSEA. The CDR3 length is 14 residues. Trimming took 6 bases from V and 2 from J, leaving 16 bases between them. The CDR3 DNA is TGCAGCGTCGTCAGGGAAATAGGAAACACTGAAGCTTTCTTT. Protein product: CSVVREIGNTEAFF.

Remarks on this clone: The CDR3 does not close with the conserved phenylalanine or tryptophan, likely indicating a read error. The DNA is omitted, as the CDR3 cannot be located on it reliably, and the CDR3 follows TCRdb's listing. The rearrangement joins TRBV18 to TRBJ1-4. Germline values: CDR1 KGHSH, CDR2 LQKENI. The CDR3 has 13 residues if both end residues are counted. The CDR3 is CASSEYNTGTALL.

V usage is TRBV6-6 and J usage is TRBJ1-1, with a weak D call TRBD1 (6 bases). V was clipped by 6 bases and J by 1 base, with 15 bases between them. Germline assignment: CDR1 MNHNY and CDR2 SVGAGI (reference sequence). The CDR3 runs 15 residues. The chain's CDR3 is CASRTPGQGNTEAFF. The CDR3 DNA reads TGTGCCAGCAGGACTCCGGGACAAGGGAACACTGAAGCTTTCTTT.

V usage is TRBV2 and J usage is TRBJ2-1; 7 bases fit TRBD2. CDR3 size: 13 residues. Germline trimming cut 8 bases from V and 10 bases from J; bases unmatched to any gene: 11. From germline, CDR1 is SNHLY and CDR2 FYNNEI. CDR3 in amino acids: CASEASGQREQFF. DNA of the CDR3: TGTGCCAGCGAGGCTAGCGGACAAAGGGAGCAGTTCTTC.

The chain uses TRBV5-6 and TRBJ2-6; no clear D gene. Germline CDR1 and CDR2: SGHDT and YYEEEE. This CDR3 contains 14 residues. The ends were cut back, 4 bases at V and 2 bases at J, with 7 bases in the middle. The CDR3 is CASSPATGANVLTF. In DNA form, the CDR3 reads TGTGCCAGCAGCCCGGCCACTGGGGCCAACGTCCTGACTTTC.